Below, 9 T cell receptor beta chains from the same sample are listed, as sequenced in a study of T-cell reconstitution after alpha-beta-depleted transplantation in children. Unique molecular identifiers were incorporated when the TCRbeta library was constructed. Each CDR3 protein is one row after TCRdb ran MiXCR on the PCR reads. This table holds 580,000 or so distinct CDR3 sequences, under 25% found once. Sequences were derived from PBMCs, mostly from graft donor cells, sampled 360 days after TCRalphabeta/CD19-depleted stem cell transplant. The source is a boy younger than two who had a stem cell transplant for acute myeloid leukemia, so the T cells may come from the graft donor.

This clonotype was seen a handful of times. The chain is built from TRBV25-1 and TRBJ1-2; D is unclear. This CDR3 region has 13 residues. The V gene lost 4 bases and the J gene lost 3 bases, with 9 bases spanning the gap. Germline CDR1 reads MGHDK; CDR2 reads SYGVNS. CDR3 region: CASSVGGDYGYTF. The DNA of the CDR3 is TGTGCCAGCAGTGTGGGTGGAGACTATGGCTACACCTTC.

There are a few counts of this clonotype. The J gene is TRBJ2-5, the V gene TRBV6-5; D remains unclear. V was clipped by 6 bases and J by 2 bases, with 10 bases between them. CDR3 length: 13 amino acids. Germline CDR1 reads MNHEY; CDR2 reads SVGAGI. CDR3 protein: CASSYEQQETQYF. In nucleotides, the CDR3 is TGTGCCAGCAGCTATGAACAACAAGAGACCCAGTACTTC.

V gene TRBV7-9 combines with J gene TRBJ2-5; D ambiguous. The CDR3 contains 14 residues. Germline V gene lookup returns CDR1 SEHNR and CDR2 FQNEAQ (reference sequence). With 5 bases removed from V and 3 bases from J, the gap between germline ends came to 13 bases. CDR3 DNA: TGTGCCAGCAGCCCCCGGAGAGTAGAAGAGACCCAGTACTTC. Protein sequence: CASSPRRVEETQYF.

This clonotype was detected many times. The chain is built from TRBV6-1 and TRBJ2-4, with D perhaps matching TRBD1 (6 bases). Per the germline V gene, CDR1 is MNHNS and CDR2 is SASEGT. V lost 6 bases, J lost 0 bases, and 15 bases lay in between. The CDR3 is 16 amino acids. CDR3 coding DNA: TGTGCCAGCAGATCGAACAGGGCTGGAGCCAAAAACATTCAGTACTTC. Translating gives CASRSNRAGAKNIQYF.

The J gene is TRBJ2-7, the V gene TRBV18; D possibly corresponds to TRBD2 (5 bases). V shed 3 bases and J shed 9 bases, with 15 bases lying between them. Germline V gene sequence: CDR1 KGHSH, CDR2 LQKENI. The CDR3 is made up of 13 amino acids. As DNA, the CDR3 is TGTGCCAGCTCACCCTCGGGAAAGGAGTGGCAGTACGTC. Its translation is CASSPSGKEWQYV.

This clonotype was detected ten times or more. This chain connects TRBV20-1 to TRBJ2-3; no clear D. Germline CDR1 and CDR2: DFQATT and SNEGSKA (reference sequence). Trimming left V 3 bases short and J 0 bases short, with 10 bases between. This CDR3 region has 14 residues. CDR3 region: CSARIGHSTDTQYF. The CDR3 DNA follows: TGCAGTGCTAGGATTGGGCATAGCACAGATACGCAGTATTTT.

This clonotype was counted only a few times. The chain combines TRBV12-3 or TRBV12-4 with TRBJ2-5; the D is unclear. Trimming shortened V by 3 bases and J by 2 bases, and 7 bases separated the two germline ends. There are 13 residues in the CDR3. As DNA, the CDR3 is TGTGCCAGCAGTTTGTTACAGCAAGAGACCCAGTACTTC. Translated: CASSLLQQETQYF.

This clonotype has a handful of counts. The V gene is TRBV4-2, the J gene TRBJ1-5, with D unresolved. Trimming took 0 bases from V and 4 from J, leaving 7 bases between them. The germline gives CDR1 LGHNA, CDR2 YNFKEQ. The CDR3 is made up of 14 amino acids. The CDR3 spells CASSQDAANQPQHF. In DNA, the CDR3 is TGTGCCAGCAGCCAAGATGCGGCGAATCAGCCCCAGCATTTT.

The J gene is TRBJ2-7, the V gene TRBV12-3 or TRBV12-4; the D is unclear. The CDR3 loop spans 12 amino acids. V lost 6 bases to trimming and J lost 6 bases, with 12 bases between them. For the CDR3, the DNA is TGTGCCAGCAGGGGGTACGCGTCCGAGCAGTACTTC. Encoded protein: CASRGYASEQYF.